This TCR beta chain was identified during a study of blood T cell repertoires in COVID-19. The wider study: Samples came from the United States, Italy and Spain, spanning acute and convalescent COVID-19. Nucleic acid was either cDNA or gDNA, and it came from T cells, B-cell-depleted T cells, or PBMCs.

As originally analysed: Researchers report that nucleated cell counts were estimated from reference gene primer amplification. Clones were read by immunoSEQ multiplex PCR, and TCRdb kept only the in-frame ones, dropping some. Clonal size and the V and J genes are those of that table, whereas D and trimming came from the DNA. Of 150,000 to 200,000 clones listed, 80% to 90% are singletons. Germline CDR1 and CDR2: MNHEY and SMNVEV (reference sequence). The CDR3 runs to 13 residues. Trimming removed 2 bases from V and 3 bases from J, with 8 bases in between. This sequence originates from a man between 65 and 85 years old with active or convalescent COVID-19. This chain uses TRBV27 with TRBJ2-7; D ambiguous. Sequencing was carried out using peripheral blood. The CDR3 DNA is TGTGCCAGCAGTTTAAGAACAAACTACGAGCAGTACTTC. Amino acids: CASSLRTNYEQYF.